One and the same sample provided the 17 T cell receptor beta chains below, sequenced in a study of T cell repertoires in cytomegalovirus infection. TCRdb re-derived calls from the reads in MiXCR, one entry per CDR3 protein. The repertoire has hundreds of thousands of distinct CDR3 sequences, less than 40% of them found once; the top ten carry roughly 2.8%. Material: PBMCs. Every receptor here comes from a human donor in good health (CMV status not recorded). Some clones in this sample may be carry-over from other donors' samples.

This clonotype was seen repeatedly, ten times or more. The CDR3 region is CASSTGANYEQYF. Here the CDR3 DNA reads TGCGCCAGCAGCACCGGGGCGAACTACGAGCAGTACTTC. The chain couples TRBV4-1 to TRBJ2-7; D possibly uses TRBD1 or TRBD2 (5 bases each). The CDR3 sequence is 13 residues long. The germline gives CDR1 MGHRA, CDR2 YSYEKL. Trimming left V 5 bases short and J 3 bases short, with 11 bases between.

The chain combines TRBV7-2 with TRBJ1-2; maybe TRBD1 (5 bases). Trimming pared 1 base from V and 2 bases from J, leaving 14 bases between. Germline-derived CDR1 and CDR2 are SGHTA and FQGNSA. The CDR3 is made up of 16 amino acids. This CDR3 is CASSLVGRTLNYGYTF. CDR3 sequence (DNA): TGTGCCAGCAGCTTAGTAGGGAGGACATTGAACTATGGCTACACCTTC.

V and J are TRBV5-1 and TRBJ2-3; 8 bases fit TRBD1. CDR1 SGHRS and CDR2 YFSETQ come from the germline V gene. V was pared by 4 bases and J by 4 bases, with 8 bases of the junction left unmatched. The CDR3 extends over 15 amino acids. The CDR3 region has the DNA TGCGCCAGCAGCGCCGGACAGGGAACGGCAGATACGCAGTATTTT. Translation gives CASSAGQGTADTQYF. Full variable domain (rest looked up from reference TRBV5-1 and TRBJ2-3): KAGVTQTPRYLIKTRGQQVTLSCSPISGHRSVSWYQQTPGQGLQFLFEYFSETQRNKGNFPGRFSGRQFSNSRSEMNVSTLELGDSALYLCASSAGQGTADTQYFGPGTRLTVL.

J is TRBJ2-2 and V is TRBV9, with D possibly matching TRBD1 (5 bases). The CDR3 is made up of 15 amino acids. Germline lookup yields CDR1 SGDLS and CDR2 YYNGEE. Trimming took off 4 bases at V and 3 bases at J, with 13 bases between the two ends. CDR3 protein: CASSSSLGDTGELFF. The DNA for the CDR3 is TGTGCCAGCAGCTCTTCCCTAGGGGACACCGGGGAGCTGTTTTTT.

This clonotype was found many times. The CDR3 DNA sequence: TGTGCCAGCAGCTTGGCCGCCGGGACAGGCAATCAGCCCCAGCATTTT. This gives the protein CASSLAAGTGNQPQHF. This chain links TRBV7-6 with TRBJ1-5; 7 nucleotides agree with TRBD1. Trimming removed 3 bases from V and 2 bases from J; junction bases left unmatched: 7. In germline, CDR1 is SGHVS, CDR2 FNYEAQ. The CDR3 runs 16 residues. Supplemented by reference TRBV7-6 and TRBJ1-5, the full variable domain reads GAGVSQSPRYKVTKRGQDVALRCDPISGHVSLYWYRQALGQGPEFLTYFNYEAQQDKSGLPNDRFSAERPEGSISTLTIQRTEQRDSAMYRCASSLAAGTGNQPQHFGDGTRLSIL.

This rearrangement joins TRBV19 to TRBJ2-1, with a weak D call TRBD1 (5 bases). Germline V gene sequence: CDR1 LNHDA, CDR2 SQIVND (reference sequence). The CDR3 covers 15 residues. Trimming took off 7 bases at V and 3 bases at J, with 16 bases between the two ends. The CDR3 region has the DNA TGTGCCAGTACCCACCCGGCAGGGTACTACAATGAGCAGTTCTTC. Protein product: CASTHPAGYYNEQFF. The full variable domain, with the rest looked up from reference TRBV19 and TRBJ2-1, is DGGITQSPKYLFRKEGQNVTLSCEQNLNHDAMYWYRQDPGQGLRLIYYSQIVNDFQKGDIAEGYSVSREKKESFPLTVTSAQKNPTAFYLCASTHPAGYYNEQFFGPGTRLTVL.

V gene TRBV5-1 combines with J gene TRBJ1-3; D is unresolved. CDR1 and CDR2 from the germline V gene are SGHRS and YFSETQ. The length of the CDR3 is 14 residues. Trimming removed 1 base at V and 8 bases at J, with 13 bases between. This CDR3 reads CASSLLGYEDTIYF. The CDR3 DNA is TGCGCCAGCAGCTTGTTAGGGTACGAAGACACCATATATTTT.

CDR3 sequence: CASSPGTPETQYF. Written as DNA, the CDR3 is TGTGCCAGCAGTCCTGGGACCCCAGAGACCCAGTACTTC. This chain joins TRBV28 and TRBJ2-5; TRBD1 or TRBD2 may be the D gene (5 bases each). The V and J ends lost 5 bases and 4 bases respectively, with 11 bases between them. The CDR3 extends over 13 amino acids. Germline V lookup: CDR1 MDHEN, CDR2 SYDVKM. Filled out from reference TRBV28 and TRBJ2-5, the complete variable domain reads DVKVTQSSRYLVKRTGEKVFLECVQDMDHENMFWYRQDPGLGLRLIYFSYDVKMKEKGDIPEGYSVSREKKERFSLILESASTNQTSMYLCASSPGTPETQYFGPGTRLLVL.

The chain employs TRBV6-1 and TRBJ2-1; D is uncertain. This CDR3 has 12 residues. The germline CDR1 and CDR2 sequences are MNHNS and SASEGT. Trimming removed 3 bases at V and 8 bases at J, with 8 bases between. CDR3 loop: CASSEAVHEQFF. CDR3 DNA sequence: TGTGCCAGCAGTGAGGCAGTCCATGAGCAGTTCTTC.

The chain carries TRBV14 and TRBJ2-2; TRBD1 aligns across 9 bases. V was clipped by 0 bases and J by 4 bases; unmatched bases: 9. This CDR3 spans 18 amino acids. Germline V gives CDR1 SGHDN, CDR2 FVKESK. CDR3 residues: CASSQDQSGQGPTGELFF. In nucleotides, the CDR3 is TGTGCCAGCAGCCAAGATCAATCGGGACAGGGCCCCACCGGGGAGCTGTTTTTT. The variable domain in full, completed from reference TRBV14 and TRBJ2-2, reads EAGVTQFPSHSVIEKGQTVTLRCDPISGHDNLYWYRRVMGKEIKFLLHFVKESKQDESGMPNNRFLAERTGGTYSTLKVQPAELEDSGVYFCASSQDQSGQGPTGELFFGEGSRLTVL.

This clonotype occurred a few times. CDR3 nucleotide sequence: TGTGCCAGCAGACGGGGGACTAGAAGCAATGAGCAGTTCTTC. It is translated as CASRRGTRSNEQFF. The chain has TRBV12-3 or TRBV12-4 and TRBJ2-1, with 8 positions matching TRBD2. This CDR3 has 14 amino acids. V trimming: 6 bases; J trimming: 6 bases; junction bases outside the gene matches: 7.

This clonotype was counted a few times. The J gene is TRBJ1-2, the V gene TRBV25-1; D unclear. The length of the CDR3 is 12 residues. CDR1 is MGHDK, CDR2 SYGVNS, per germline. V lost 4 bases and J 4 bases, leaving 7 bases between the germline ends. In DNA, the CDR3 is TGTGCCAGCAGTGTTACCTCCTATGGCTACACCTTC. Translating it yields CASSVTSYGYTF.

The rearrangement uses TRBV3-1 and TRBJ1-2, with D hard to call. Between the trimmed V and J ends, which lost 1 base and 7 bases, there was a span of 13 bases. The CDR3 spans 14 residues. Germline V gene sequence: CDR1 LGHDT, CDR2 YNNKEL (reference sequence). CDR3 loop: CASSQVVTGGGYTF. The CDR3, as DNA: TGTGCCAGCAGCCAAGTAGTAACTGGAGGTGGCTACACCTTC.

This clonotype was counted only a few times. The chain couples TRBV7-6 to TRBJ2-1; 9 bases agree with TRBD1. V gave up 5 bases and J gave up 2 bases; unmatched junction bases: 7. The germline V gene has CDR1 SGHVS and CDR2 FNYEAQ. The CDR3 has 16 residues. CDR3 in amino acids: CASSPGQGMTYNEQFF. CDR3 DNA sequence: TGTGCCAGCAGCCCAGGACAGGGGATGACCTACAATGAGCAGTTCTTC.

The CDR3 DNA follows: TGTGCCAGCAGTTACTCGAAAACAGGGGGGGGGAACACTGAAGCTTTCTTT. Amino acid sequence: CASSYSKTGGGNTEAFF. The chain recombines TRBV6-6 with TRBJ1-1; 8 bases fit TRBD1. The V gene's germline CDR1 is MNHNY and CDR2 SVGAGI (reference sequence). The CDR3 is 17 amino acids. V gave up 0 bases and J gave up 1 base; unmatched junction bases: 7.

V and J are TRBV19 and TRBJ1-5, with D possibly matching TRBD1 (5 bases). Germline V CDR1 and CDR2: LNHDA, SQIVND (reference sequence). This CDR3 is built from 14 residues. Trimming took off 7 bases at V and 3 bases at J, with 13 bases between the two ends. CDR3 residues: CASTLGQTNQPQHF. As DNA, the CDR3 is TGTGCCAGTACCCTCGGACAAACCAATCAGCCCCAGCATTTT. Combining the CDR3 with reference TRBV19 and TRBJ1-5 gives the whole variable domain DGGITQSPKYLFRKEGQNVTLSCEQNLNHDAMYWYRQDPGQGLRLIYYSQIVNDFQKGDIAEGYSVSREKKESFPLTVTSAQKNPTAFYLCASTLGQTNQPQHFGDGTRLSIL.

This clonotype was detected only a few times. This chain uses TRBV24-1 with TRBJ2-3; D ambiguous. Trimming removed 8 bases at V and 4 bases at J, with 15 bases between. From germline, CDR1 is KGHDR and CDR2 SFDVKD. The CDR3 totals 14 residues. The CDR3 is CATIGQEWADTQYF. The CDR3 DNA reads TGTGCCACCATTGGGCAAGAATGGGCAGATACGCAGTATTTT.